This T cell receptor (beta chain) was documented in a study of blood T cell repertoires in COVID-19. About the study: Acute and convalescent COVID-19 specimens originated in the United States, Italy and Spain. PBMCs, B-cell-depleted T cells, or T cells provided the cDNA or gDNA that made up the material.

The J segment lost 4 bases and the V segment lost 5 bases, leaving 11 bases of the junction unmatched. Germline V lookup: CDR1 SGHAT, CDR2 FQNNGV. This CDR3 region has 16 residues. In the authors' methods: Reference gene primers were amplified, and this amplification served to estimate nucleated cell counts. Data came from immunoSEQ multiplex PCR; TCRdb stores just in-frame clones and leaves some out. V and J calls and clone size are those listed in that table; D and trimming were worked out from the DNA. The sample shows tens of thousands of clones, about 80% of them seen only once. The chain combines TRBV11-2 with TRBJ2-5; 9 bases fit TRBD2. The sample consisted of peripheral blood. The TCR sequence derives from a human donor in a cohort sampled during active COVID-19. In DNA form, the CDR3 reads TGTGCCAGCAGCCTAGGGGCTAGCGGGAAAGGAGAGACCCAGTACTTC. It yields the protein CASSLGASGKGETQYF.